These 12 T cell receptor beta chains were sequenced from one sample in a study of blood T cell repertoires in COVID-19. TCRdb's table, derived via immunoSEQ multiplex PCR, lists solely in-frame clones and lacks some. The sample carries roughly 70,000 clones, roughly nine tenths recorded once. Sample: peripheral blood. The receptors derive from a man in his 70s with active COVID-19.

CDR3 region: CASSLGTSGVREQFF. CDR3 nucleotide sequence: TGTGCCAGCAGCTTAGGGACTAGCGGGGTCAGGGAGCAGTTCTTC. The chain joins TRBV7-2 to TRBJ2-1; 12 bases fit TRBD2. In germline, CDR1 is SGHTA, CDR2 FQGNSA. The trim removed 1 base at V and 10 bases at J, leaving 5 bases unmatched. The CDR3 has 15 residues.

This clone was observed a few times. This chain joins TRBV18 and TRBJ2-7, with 7 bases aligning to TRBD2. Per germline, CDR1 KGHSH and CDR2 LQKENI. V was clipped by 4 bases and J by 0 bases; unmatched bases: 6. The CDR3 extends over 15 amino acids. The CDR3: CASSQGGDYSYEQYF. The CDR3 coding sequence is TGTGCCAGCTCACAAGGCGGGGACTACTCCTACGAGCAGTACTTC.

The chain uses TRBV7-9 and TRBJ2-3; TRBD2 aligns across 15 bases. Germline V gene sequence: CDR1 SEHNR, CDR2 FQNEAQ (reference sequence). This CDR3 comprises 14 residues. The junction had 8 bases not matched to a gene; V was cut back by 5 bases and J by 14 bases. CDR3 protein: CASSPGLAGGYGYF. CDR3 in DNA: TGTGCCAGCAGCCCCGGACTAGCGGGAGGGTATGGGTATTTT.

The CDR3 nucleotides read TGTGCCAGCAGCGTAGGGGGCAGGACAGATACGCAGTATTTT. Its translation is CASSVGGRTDTQYF. The chain joins TRBV9 to TRBJ2-3; D possibly corresponds to TRBD1 (5 bases). Deletions cut 0 bases from V and 3 bases from J, with 8 bases between. Germline CDR1 reads SGDLS; CDR2 reads YYNGEE. This CDR3 has 14 residues.

V gene TRBV2 combines with J gene TRBJ2-1; TRBD1 matches at 9 bases. The germline CDR1 and CDR2 sequences are SNHLY and FYNNEI. The CDR3 has 16 amino acids. V gave up 8 bases and J gave up 3 bases; unmatched junction bases: 11. CDR3 amino acids: CASGGTRDRVYNEQFF. Here the CDR3 DNA reads TGTGCCAGCGGAGGGACCCGGGACAGGGTCTACAATGAGCAGTTCTTC.

The chain carries TRBV7-2 and TRBJ2-3; D is unresolved. The ends were cut back, 5 bases at V and 4 bases at J, with 13 bases in the middle. Germline CDR1 and CDR2: SGHTA and FQGNSA. The CDR3 runs 14 residues. CDR3 in amino acids: CASSPVLGPDTQYF. The CDR3 nucleotides are TGTGCCAGCAGCCCCGTCCTAGGCCCAGATACGCAGTATTTT.

The chain is built from TRBV7-3 and TRBJ2-3; the D gene is possibly TRBD2 (7 bases). The germline gives CDR1 SGHTA, CDR2 FQGTGA. V was shortened by 2 bases and J by 6 bases, with 12 bases between the two germline ends. The CDR3 has 14 amino acids. This chain's CDR3 is CASSLGGASDTQYF. The CDR3 DNA follows: TGTGCCAGCAGCTTAGGGGGGGCGTCGGATACGCAGTATTTT.

The V call is TRBV3-1 (or the pseudogene TRBV3-2), the J call TRBJ2-7, with a possible D match to TRBD2 (6 bases). Trimming left V 1 base short and J 2 bases short, with 9 bases between. The CDR3 totals 14 residues. The V gene's germline CDR1 is LGHDT and CDR2 YNNKEL (reference sequence). CDR3 nucleotides: TGTGCCAGCAGCCAAGCTGCGGGGCCCTACGAGCAGTACTTC. As protein: CASSQAAGPYEQYF.

The chain couples TRBV15 to TRBJ2-1; TRBD2 matches at 10 bases. Germline V gives CDR1 LNHNV, CDR2 YYDKDF (reference sequence). The CDR3 length is 16 residues. J was trimmed by 7 bases and V by 0 bases; bases with no gene match: 6. The CDR3 coding sequence is TGTGCCACCAGCAGAGAGCTAGCGGGAGTGGGGAATGAGCAGTTCTTC. Its translation is CATSRELAGVGNEQFF.

In DNA form, the CDR3 reads TGTGCCAGCAGCTTTTTGCCAGAGAACCCAGGGGGCCAGTACTTC. It specifies CASSFLPENPGGQYF. The chain joins TRBV5-5 to TRBJ2-5, with 7 bases fitting TRBD1. Germline CDR1 is SGHKS and CDR2 is YYEKEE (reference sequence). V dropped 2 bases and J dropped 10; count of bases not matched to a gene: 14. The CDR3 totals 15 residues.

The chain couples TRBV28 to TRBJ2-7; possibly TRBD1 for D (6 bases). The CDR3 loop spans 14 amino acids. Trimming stripped 5 bases from V and 4 bases from J, with 15 bases between. The germline V gene encodes CDR1 MDHEN and CDR2 SYDVKM. DNA for the CDR3: TGTGCCAGCAGTACCCAGACAGGACGTTACGAGCAGTACTTC. Its protein product is CASSTQTGRYEQYF.

CDR3 sequence: CASSPSGGANEQFF. CDR3 in DNA: TGTGCCAGCAGCCCTAGCGGGGGGGCTAATGAGCAGTTCTTC. The chain employs TRBV7-2 and TRBJ2-1; 12 bases align to TRBD2. J was trimmed by 7 bases and V by 5 bases; bases with no gene match: 3. This CDR3 spans 14 amino acids. Germline values: CDR1 SGHTA, CDR2 FQGNSA.